Each of the 8 T cell receptor beta chains below was sequenced from the same sample in a study of shared T cell receptors in the human thymus. Sequencing was performed with immunoSEQ multiplex PCR; in TCRdb, only in-frame clones are kept and a portion is missing. Of hundreds of thousands of clones in the sample, approximately 95% were seen once. Source material: thymocytes. The receptors here all came from a human donor.

In this sample, this clone turned up once. The gene calls are TRBV28 and TRBJ1-4; 11 positions match TRBD1. CDR3 length equals 19 residues. Germline V gives CDR1 MDHEN, CDR2 SYDVKM. The trim removed 5 bases at V and 0 bases at J, leaving 11 bases unmatched. The CDR3 loop is CASSADGQGAGSTNEKLFF. The CDR3 DNA reads TGTGCCAGCAGTGCCGACGGACAGGGGGCCGGATCAACTAATGAAAAACTGTTTTTT.

The V call is TRBV4-1, the J call TRBJ2-7; possible D gene TRBD2, 5 bases. Germline V gene sequence: CDR1 MGHRA, CDR2 YSYEKL. The length of the CDR3 is 16 residues. The V gene lost 1 base and the J gene lost 2 bases, with 15 bases spanning the gap. Here the CDR3 DNA reads TGCGCCAGCAGCCAAGGTGGTTGGGAGTCGGCCTACGAGCAGTACTTC. Protein: CASSQGGWESAYEQYF.

This chain connects TRBV5-6 to TRBJ1-2; 9 nucleotides line up with TRBD1. V lost 4 bases to trimming and J lost 6 bases; unmatched junction nucleotides: 10. This CDR3 contains 15 residues. The germline V gene encodes CDR1 SGHDT and CDR2 YYEEEE. CDR3 nucleotide sequence: TGTGCCAGCAGCGGAACCCGGACAGGGGCGGATGGCTACACCTTC. It specifies CASSGTRTGADGYTF.

The V gene is TRBV27, the J gene TRBJ1-6; TRBD1 matches 8 bases. Losses at the gene ends were 4 bases for V and 8 bases for J; bases not matched to a gene: 4. There are 14 residues in the CDR3. Germline V gene lookup returns CDR1 MNHEY and CDR2 SMNVEV (reference sequence). CDR3 sequence: CASSSQGAYSPLHF. Here the CDR3 DNA reads TGTGCCAGCAGTTCCCAGGGGGCTTATTCACCCCTCCACTTT.

The genes are TRBV27 and TRBJ2-1; 9 bases match TRBD2. The germline V gene has CDR1 MNHEY and CDR2 SMNVEV (reference sequence). With V trimmed by 2 bases and J by 7 bases, 9 bases remained unmatched. The CDR3 runs to 16 residues. The CDR3 sequence: CASSLLREGRGNEQFF. The CDR3 DNA reads TGTGCCAGCAGTTTACTGCGGGAGGGCCGAGGGAATGAGCAGTTCTTC.

This clone was counted between two and nine times. This chain uses TRBV10-3 with TRBJ1-1; 7 nucleotides align to TRBD1. The V gene end was trimmed by 8 bases and the J gene end by 4 bases; junction bases not matched to a gene: 19. Germline CDR1 ENHRY, CDR2 SYGVKD. The CDR3 has 17 residues. DNA of the CDR3: TGTGCCATCGCGGGCGGGCCTCTACAGGGGTCCTTCACTGAAGCTTTCTTT. As protein: CAIAGGPLQGSFTEAFF.

The gene calls are TRBV5-1 and TRBJ2-3, with a tentative D call TRBD2 (5 bases). Germline V gene lookup returns CDR1 SGHRS and CDR2 YFSETQ. This CDR3 spans 17 amino acids. Trimming stripped 0 bases from V and 2 bases from J, with 16 bases between. This CDR3 reads CASSLEGGLSATDTQYF. The CDR3 nucleotides are TGCGCCAGCAGCTTGGAGGGCGGGTTAAGCGCCACAGATACGCAGTATTTT.

This sequence joins TRBV15 and TRBJ2-7; no clear D. Germline V CDR1 and CDR2: LNHNV, YYDKDF (reference sequence). The CDR3 is 15 amino acids. The V end was cut by 5 bases, the J end by 3 bases, with 17 bases between. The CDR3 DNA reads as TGTGCCACCAGCTTTTCCGGACCCTGGGTCTACGAGCAGTACTTC. Its translation: CATSFSGPWVYEQYF. The complete variable domain, with remaining parts taken from reference TRBV15 and TRBJ2-7, reads DAMVIQNPRYQVTQFGKPVTLSCSQTLNHNVMYWYQQKSSQAPKLLFHYYDKDFNNEADTPDNFQSRRPNTSFCFLDIRSPGLGDTAMYLCATSFSGPWVYEQYFGPGTRLTVT.